One sample yielded the 9 T cell receptor beta chains listed below, sequenced in a study of CD8+ T cells in alopecia areata. The treatment was: oral pan-JAK inhibitor, 5-10 mg twice daily. Reverse transcription of extracted RNA yielded cDNA, which provided the sequencing template. Sequencing was performed with immunoSEQ multiplex PCR; in TCRdb, only in-frame clones are kept and a portion is missing. The data hold about 99,000 clones, with around 86% observed a single time. The sequenced sample was CD8+ T cells sorted from blood, obtained at approximately week 30, from a patient treated with tofacitinib. These receptors were collected from a human donor with alopecia areata.

The chain combines TRBV2 with TRBJ2-7; D remains unclear. The germline CDR1 and CDR2 sequences are SNHLY and FYNNEI. Trimming took 10 bases from V and 0 from J, leaving 13 bases between them. This CDR3 has 13 amino acids. CDR3 region: CATHPDGSYEQYF. For the CDR3, the DNA is TGTGCCACCCACCCCGACGGCTCCTACGAGCAGTACTTC.

The CDR3 DNA reads as TGTGCCAGCGGGAAGACTGAAGCTTTCTTT. Its translation is CASGKTEAFF. The chain has TRBV27 and TRBJ1-1; D is uncertain. This CDR3 comprises 10 residues. Trimming stripped 8 bases from V and 5 bases from J, with 6 bases between. Germline V gene data show CDR1 as MNHEY and CDR2 as SMNVEV (reference sequence).

The J gene is TRBJ1-2, the V gene TRBV9; D not resolved. This CDR3 has 14 amino acids. Between the trimmed V and J ends, which lost 0 bases and 0 bases, there was a span of 6 bases. Germline loops: CDR1 SGDLS, CDR2 YYNGEE. Here the CDR3 DNA reads TGTGCCAGCAGCGTAGTATCAGCTAACTATGGCTACACCTTC. Amino acids: CASSVVSANYGYTF.

This clone was recorded once. The chain recombines TRBV6-6 with TRBJ2-7; tentative D call: TRBD1 (6 bases). CDR1 is MNHNY, CDR2 SVGAGI, per germline (reference sequence). V lost 0 bases and J 5 bases, leaving 17 bases between the germline ends. This CDR3 comprises 16 residues. The CDR3 DNA reads TGTGCCAGCAGTTACTCTAACCCAGGGGTCGGGAACGAGCAGTACTTC. Its protein is CASSYSNPGVGNEQYF.

The chain couples TRBV21-1 to TRBJ1-1; the DNA was not used to check the table's D call, TRBD1. TRBV21-1 is tagged as a pseudogene. The CDR3 totals 16 residues. The CDR3: CASSPFDLTGRGEAFF. CDR3 coding DNA: TGTGCCAGCAGTCCTTTCGATCTGACAGGGCGCGGGGAAGCTTTCTTT.

This chain connects TRBV5-1 to TRBJ2-7; D remains unclear. The CDR3 is made up of 15 amino acids. Trimming pared 0 bases from V and 7 bases from J, leaving 17 bases between. Germline CDR1 SGHRS, CDR2 YFSETQ. Here the CDR3 reads CASSLEGKELYEQYF. CDR3 coding DNA: TGCGCCAGCAGCTTGGAAGGGAAAGAGCTCTATGAGCAGTACTTC.

The V and J genes are TRBV29-1 and TRBJ2-3; D might be TRBD1 or TRBD2, each matching 5 bases. The V gene lost 3 bases and the J gene lost 2 bases, with 9 bases spanning the gap. The germline CDR1 and CDR2 sequences are SQVTM and ANQGSEA. The CDR3 is made up of 13 amino acids. Here the CDR3 reads CSVEGVNTDTQYF. Written as DNA, the CDR3 is TGCAGCGTTGAGGGGGTGAACACAGATACGCAGTATTTT.

The chain employs TRBV7-9 and TRBJ1-6; tentative D call: TRBD1 (6 bases). The CDR3 contains 16 residues. V was cut by 4 bases and J by 7 bases, with 17 bases left in between. Germline-derived CDR1 and CDR2 are SEHNR and FQNEAQ (reference sequence). The DNA of the CDR3 is TGTGCCAGCAGCTGGGGGGCTAGGGCCCCCAATTCACCCCTCCACTTT. This translates into CASSWGARAPNSPLHF. Complete variable domain (other parts from reference TRBV7-9 and TRBJ1-6): DTGVSQNPRHKITKRGQNVTFRCDPISEHNRLYWYRQTLGQGPEFLTYFQNEAQLEKSRLLSDRFSAERPKGSFSTLEIQRTEQGDSAMYLCASSWGARAPNSPLHFGNGTRLTVT.

The chain has TRBV5-6 and TRBJ2-7; D is possibly TRBD1 or TRBD2 (5 bases each). The CDR3 has 14 residues. V was cut by 5 bases and J by 2 bases, with 14 bases left in between. Germline V gene data show CDR1 as SGHDT and CDR2 as YYEEEE. Written as DNA, the CDR3 is TGTGCCAGCAGTTCCCGGGACGGACCCTACGAGCAGTACTTC. Protein sequence: CASSSRDGPYEQYF.